This is a list of T cell receptor beta chains from one sample in a study of blood T cell repertoires in COVID-19. TCRdb's copy holds only in-frame clones and misses some; the assay was immunoSEQ multiplex PCR. The data contain about 340,000 clones, roughly 90% of them singletons. Specimen: PBMCs or T cells enriched from blood (not recorded which). These receptors were obtained from a woman under 40 who had recovered from COVID-19. Both conserved end residues are trimmed from each CDR3.

V gene: TRBV11-1
CDR3 length: 14
J gene: TRBJ2-2
CDR3 protein: ASSIGTSGFYGELF

V gene: TRBV2
CDR3 length: 9
J gene: TRBJ1-2
CDR3 protein: ASQGAYGYT

V gene: TRBV2
CDR3 length: 15
J gene: TRBJ2-5
CDR3 protein: ASSGEAGRDPQETQY

V gene: TRBV2
CDR3 length: 13
J gene: TRBJ1-2
CDR3 protein: ASSPRQTGSYGYT

V gene: TRBV5-1
CDR3 length: 13
J gene: TRBJ2-7
CDR3 protein: ASSSGGTGFYEQY

V gene: TRBV28
CDR3 length: 13
J gene: TRBJ2-7
CDR3 protein: ASSLVGQGTYEQY

V gene: TRBV10-3
CDR3 length: 11
J gene: TRBJ2-7
CDR3 protein: AIRLAGTYEQY

V gene: TRBV2
CDR3 length: 11
J gene: TRBJ1-3
CDR3 protein: ASTGDSGNTIY

V gene: TRBV5-1
CDR3 length: 12
J gene: TRBJ1-2
CDR3 protein: ASSLAEGAGGYT

V gene: TRBV7-8
CDR3 length: 11
J gene: TRBJ1-2
CDR3 protein: ASSAGQLRYYT

V gene: TRBV19
CDR3 length: 12
J gene: TRBJ1-1
CDR3 protein: ASSDYRVNTEAF

V gene: TRBV5-1
CDR3 length: 13
J gene: TRBJ1-1
CDR3 protein: ASSLENRGNTEAF

V gene: TRBV2
CDR3 length: 14
J gene: TRBJ1-4
CDR3 protein: ASRRTRTVANEKLF

V gene: TRBV24-1
CDR3 length: 9
J gene: TRBJ1-5
CDR3 protein: APLGPQPQH

V gene: TRBV2
CDR3 length: 17
J gene: TRBJ2-1
CDR3 protein: ASSELGASGPVGYNEQF

V gene: TRBV6-6
CDR3 length: 13
J gene: TRBJ2-3
CDR3 protein: ASSTLTGSTDTQY

V gene: TRBV19
CDR3 length: 14
J gene: TRBJ1-1
CDR3 protein: ASSTYLRGANTEAF

V gene: TRBV20-1
CDR3 length: 12
J gene: TRBJ1-2
CDR3 protein: SASLGALNYGYT

V gene: TRBV18
CDR3 length: 12
J gene: TRBJ2-3
CDR3 protein: ASSLSSGTDTQY

V gene: TRBV9
CDR3 length: 12
J gene: TRBJ2-7
CDR3 protein: ASSPSPAGHEQY

V gene: TRBV29-1
CDR3 length: 13
J gene: TRBJ2-3
CDR3 protein: RGSANFGITDTQY

V gene: TRBV7-2
CDR3 length: 14
J gene: TRBJ2-3
CDR3 protein: ASRSGLAGRVDTQY

V gene: TRBV3-1/TRBV3-2
CDR3 length: 11
J gene: TRBJ1-4
CDR3 protein: AAGAGRNEKLF

V gene: TRBV7-9
CDR3 length: 11
J gene: TRBJ1-2
CDR3 protein: ASSFRAGDGYT

V gene: TRBV7-2
CDR3 length: 13
J gene: TRBJ2-3
CDR3 protein: ASSSQSLGKDTQY

V gene: TRBV10-3
CDR3 length: 14
J gene: TRBJ2-2
CDR3 protein: AISTRAGPRTGELF

V gene: TRBV28
CDR3 length: 12
J gene: TRBJ1-5
CDR3 protein: ASSPGQGNQPQH

V gene: TRBV24-1
CDR3 length: 14
J gene: TRBJ2-1
CDR3 protein: ATSDLSTGSYNEQF

V gene: TRBV4-2
CDR3 length: 13
J gene: TRBJ1-5
CDR3 protein: ASSQDEMEMQPQH

V gene: TRBV18
CDR3 length: 13
J gene: TRBJ1-3
CDR3 protein: ASSPPNGVGNTIY

V gene: TRBV28
CDR3 length: 12
J gene: TRBJ1-5
CDR3 protein: ASSPTGLGQPQH

V gene: TRBV3-1/TRBV3-2
CDR3 length: 12
J gene: TRBJ1-2
CDR3 protein: ASSPSLRGPAST